The 26 T cell receptor beta chains below were found in one sample sequenced in a study of T-cell memory formation after mild COVID-19. TCRdb reprocessed the 5' RACE reads via MiXCR and lists one record per CDR3 protein. The profile covers a few hundred thousand distinct CDR3 sequences, with 20% to 25% appearing a single time and 8.8% taken by the ten largest. Sequenced material: PBMCs or a T cell subset sorted from them (not recorded which). The receptors here all came from an adult woman who had mild COVID-19 (a few samples of this study predate the infection). Cell type and time point are not known.

This clonotype was detected many times. The DNA for the CDR3 is TGTGCCAGCAGCGTGGACAGGCGGGCCGAGCAGTACTTC. This translates into CASSVDRRAEQYF. The V call is TRBV11-2, the J call TRBJ2-7, with 7 bases identical to TRBD1. Germline V gives CDR1 SGHAT, CDR2 FQNNGV. The CDR3 spans 13 residues. V trimming: 5 bases; J trimming: 6 bases; junction bases outside the gene matches: 7.

The chain carries TRBV12-3 or TRBV12-4 and TRBJ1-1; 8 bases fit TRBD1. This CDR3 comprises 17 residues. J was trimmed by 3 bases and V by 5 bases; bases with no gene match: 14. This CDR3 is CASSRSTRDRLYTEAFF. In DNA form, the CDR3 reads TGTGCCAGCAGTAGAAGTACCCGGGACAGGCTATACACTGAAGCTTTCTTT.

The V call is TRBV12-3 or TRBV12-4, the J call TRBJ2-7; 9 nucleotides align to TRBD1. V lost 5 bases, J lost 5 bases, and 10 bases stayed unmatched. The CDR3 consists of 15 residues. The CDR3 loop is CASSQSGTGRHEQYF. The CDR3 DNA is TGTGCCAGCAGTCAATCCGGGACAGGGAGGCACGAGCAGTACTTC.

This clonotype was observed a few times. In DNA form, the CDR3 reads TGTGCCAGCAGCGGGACAGGACTCTCCTACGAGCAGTACTTC. Translation: CASSGTGLSYEQYF. The rearrangement joins TRBV12-3 or TRBV12-4 to TRBJ2-7, with 8 positions matching TRBD1. The CDR3 sequence is 14 residues long. J lost 0 bases, V lost 6 bases, and 4 bases had no gene match.

This chain uses TRBV7-9 with TRBJ1-5; D gene ambiguous. CDR1 is SEHNR, CDR2 FQNEAQ, per germline (reference sequence). CDR3 length equals 13 residues. The V and J ends lost 1 base and 8 bases respectively, with 9 bases between them. The CDR3 here is CASSLEGSEPQHF. CDR3 bases: TGTGCCAGCAGCTTAGAAGGTTCCGAGCCCCAGCATTTT. Variable domain in full (rest from reference TRBV7-9 and TRBJ1-5): DTGVSQNPRHKITKRGQNVTFRCDPISEHNRLYWYRQTLGQGPEFLTYFQNEAQLEKSRLLSDRFSAERPKGSFSTLEIQRTEQGDSAMYLCASSLEGSEPQHFGDGTRLSIL.

The gene calls are TRBV3-1 and TRBJ2-2; weak D call: TRBD2 (5 bases). This CDR3 comprises 17 residues. Germline CDR1 is LGHDT and CDR2 is YNNKEL (reference sequence). Trimming took off 2 bases at V and 0 bases at J, with 13 bases between the two ends. CDR3 protein: CASSQKGRHSNTGELFF. CDR3 sequence (DNA): TGTGCCAGCAGCCAAAAAGGGAGACACTCGAACACCGGGGAGCTGTTTTTT.

The V and J genes are TRBV2 and TRBJ2-5; D may correspond to TRBD1 or TRBD2 (6 bases each). Trimming pared 3 bases from V and 0 bases from J, leaving 14 bases between. Looked up from germline, CDR1 is SNHLY and CDR2 is FYNNEI. This CDR3 region has 16 residues. The DNA of the CDR3 is TGTGCCAGCAGTGAGGGGGGCTACCATCACCAAGAGACCCAGTACTTC. It yields the protein CASSEGGYHHQETQYF.

The rearrangement uses TRBV9 and TRBJ2-3, with no clear D. There are 15 residues in the CDR3. The V and J ends lost 1 base and 2 bases respectively, with 11 bases between them. Germline CDR1 reads SGDLS; CDR2 reads YYNGEE. The CDR3 DNA is TGTGCCAGCAGCGTATATCCATGGCCCACAGATACGCAGTATTTT. Its translation is CASSVYPWPTDTQYF.

This clonotype has a handful of counts. This rearrangement joins TRBV20-1 to TRBJ2-3, with D possibly matching TRBD2 (6 bases). The V gene's germline CDR1 is DFQATT and CDR2 SNEGSKA (reference sequence). V was trimmed by 0 bases and J by 4 bases, leaving 17 bases between them. This CDR3 region has 16 residues. The CDR3, as DNA: TGCAGTGCTAGAGATCTGGCCGGGGGAGGATCAGATACGCAGTATTTT. Translation gives CSARDLAGGGSDTQYF.

This clonotype has more than one count but fewer than ten. The chain is built from TRBV7-2 and TRBJ2-2, with D tentatively TRBD2 (5 bases). In germline, CDR1 is SGHTA, CDR2 FQGNSA. The CDR3 has 15 residues. With 3 bases removed from V and 4 bases from J, the gap between germline ends came to 12 bases. CDR3 in amino acids: CASSFFGRSTGELFF. In nucleotides, the CDR3 is TGTGCCAGCAGCTTTTTTGGGAGATCCACCGGGGAGCTGTTTTTT. The variable domain in full, completed from reference TRBV7-2 and TRBJ2-2, reads GAGVSQSPSNKVTEKGKDVELRCDPISGHTALYWYRQSLGQGLEFLIYFQGNSAPDKSGLPSDRFSAERTGGSVSTLTIQRTQQEDSAVYLCASSFFGRSTGELFFGEGSRLTVL.

This chain links TRBV12-3 or TRBV12-4 with TRBJ2-5, with 7 bases matching TRBD1. V trimming: 3 bases; J trimming: 5 bases; junction bases outside the gene matches: 6. This CDR3 spans 14 amino acids. The CDR3 loop is CASSLRGRGETQYF. In DNA, the CDR3 is TGTGCCAGCAGTTTGAGGGGGCGCGGGGAGACCCAGTACTTC.

V is TRBV20-1 and J is TRBJ1-2; D remains unclear. The germline V gene encodes CDR1 DFQATT and CDR2 SNEGSKA (reference sequence). CDR3 length: 12 residues. The V gene lost 0 bases and the J gene lost 4 bases, with 6 bases spanning the gap. Here the CDR3 reads CSARDKGYGYTF. CDR3 sequence (DNA): TGCAGTGCTAGAGACAAGGGCTATGGCTACACCTTC.

This clonotype showed up just a few times. This chain uses TRBV19 with TRBJ1-1; D unclear. The CDR3 is 14 amino acids. CDR1 LNHDA and CDR2 SQIVND come from the germline V gene (reference sequence). The ends were cut back, 3 bases at V and 2 bases at J, with 10 bases in the middle. The CDR3 DNA reads TGTGCCAGTAGTATCGACCCTTTCAACACTGAAGCTTTCTTT. Its translation is CASSIDPFNTEAFF.

The chain combines TRBV11-3 with TRBJ2-1; either TRBD1 or TRBD2 may supply D (5 bases each). This CDR3 is built from 16 residues. Germline-derived CDR1 and CDR2 are SGHNT and YENEEA. V was pared by 4 bases and J by 7 bases, with 20 bases between. The CDR3 here is CASSSLRDPTQNEQFF. CDR3 in DNA: TGTGCCAGCAGCTCCCTCCGGGACCCTACACAAAATGAGCAGTTCTTC.

The rearrangement links TRBV7-3 to TRBJ1-2; the D gene is possibly TRBD1 (6 bases). Trimming took off 5 bases at V and 4 bases at J, with 14 bases between the two ends. The CDR3 runs to 14 residues. Germline CDR1 SGHTA, CDR2 FQGTGA. The CDR3, as DNA: TGTGCCAGCAGCCCGGACAGCAACTCCTATGGCTACACCTTC. Translated, it gives CASSPDSNSYGYTF.

The rearrangement uses TRBV12-3 or TRBV12-4 and TRBJ1-2; D is unresolved. Trimming cost V 4 bases and J 1 base, with 16 bases left between them. The CDR3 sequence is 16 residues long. DNA for the CDR3: TGTGCCAGCAGTTCCCGGGCGAGCTCCTTTAACTATGGCTACACCTTC. Protein: CASSSRASSFNYGYTF.

The gene calls are TRBV11-2 and TRBJ1-6; perhaps TRBD1 as D (5 bases). V lost 4 bases, J lost 7 bases, and 14 bases lay in between. The CDR3 is made up of 15 amino acids. The germline gives CDR1 SGHAT, CDR2 FQNNGV. CDR3 residues: CASSSGGGGNSPLHF. CDR3 sequence (DNA): TGTGCCAGCAGCTCCGGCGGCGGGGGGAATTCACCCCTCCACTTT. The full variable domain, its missing parts supplied by reference TRBV11-2 and TRBJ1-6, is EAGVAQSPRYKIIEKRQSVAFWCNPISGHATLYWYQQILGQGPKLLIQFQNNGVVDDSQLPKDRFSAERLKGVDSTLKIQPAKLEDSAVYLCASSSGGGGNSPLHFGNGTRLTVT.

The genes are TRBV24-1 and TRBJ2-2; TRBD1 matches at 7 bases. Germline V CDR1 and CDR2: KGHDR, SFDVKD. The CDR3 spans 16 residues. J lost 5 bases, V lost 1 base, and 6 bases had no gene match. The CDR3 here is CATSDFRQGGTGELFF. CDR3 nucleotides: TGTGCCACCAGTGATTTCCGACAGGGTGGTACCGGGGAGCTGTTTTTT.

This clonotype came up a few times. The chain couples TRBV7-2 to TRBJ1-5; 10 bases fit TRBD1. Germline V gives CDR1 SGHTA, CDR2 FQGNSA. The CDR3 is made up of 15 amino acids. Trimming at V came to 5 bases and at J to 3 bases, leaving 4 bases not matched to a gene. CDR3 DNA: TGTGCCAGCAGCCTGACAGGGGGCCACAATCAGCCCCAGCATTTT. The encoded protein is CASSLTGGHNQPQHF. Drawing the rest from reference TRBV7-2 and TRBJ1-5, the complete variable domain is GAGVSQSPSNKVTEKGKDVELRCDPISGHTALYWYRQSLGQGLEFLIYFQGNSAPDKSGLPSDRFSAERTGGSVSTLTIQRTQQEDSAVYLCASSLTGGHNQPQHFGDGTRLSIL.

This rearrangement joins TRBV18 to TRBJ2-3; the D gene is possibly TRBD2 (7 bases). V lost 3 bases and J 13 bases, leaving 14 bases between the germline ends. The CDR3 is 12 residues long. In germline, CDR1 is KGHSH, CDR2 LQKENI. The CDR3 DNA is TGTGCCAGCTCACCTCCCGGGGGGCTGGAGTATTTT. Encoded protein: CASSPPGGLEYF.

This clonotype was observed at least ten times. The CDR3 here is CASSVVRGGRISEQFF. As DNA, the CDR3 is TGTGCCAGCAGCGTAGTGCGGGGGGGCCGTATCAGTGAGCAGTTCTTC. The chain couples TRBV9 to TRBJ2-1, with TRBD2 identical over 9 bases. V shed 0 bases, J shed 9 bases, and the junction held 10 bases outside the gene matches. Germline V lookup: CDR1 SGDLS, CDR2 YYNGEE. This CDR3 spans 16 amino acids.

The chain uses TRBV27 and TRBJ1-1; 9 bases agree with TRBD1. CDR1 and CDR2 from the germline V gene are MNHEY and SMNVEV (reference sequence). V gave up 2 bases and J gave up 0 bases; unmatched junction bases: 4. This CDR3 has 16 amino acids. The CDR3 DNA is TGTGCCAGCAGTTTAGCGGGGACAGGGATGAACACTGAAGCTTTCTTT. It is translated as CASSLAGTGMNTEAFF.

The chain uses TRBV7-2 and TRBJ1-2; weak D call: TRBD1 (5 bases). The V and J ends lost 1 base and 8 bases respectively, with 17 bases between them. Per germline, CDR1 SGHTA and CDR2 FQGNSA. CDR3 length: 15 amino acids. The CDR3 loop reads CASSLGVLQGKGYTF. CDR3 nucleotide sequence: TGTGCCAGCAGCTTAGGGGTTCTCCAGGGTAAAGGCTACACCTTC.

This clonotype was observed a handful of times. The chain links TRBV18 to TRBJ2-4; TRBD1 aligns across 10 bases. After removal of 4 bases from V and 8 bases from J, the junction contained 5 bases not matched to a gene. CDR3 size: 14 residues. Germline-derived CDR1 and CDR2 are KGHSH and LQKENI. This CDR3 reads CASSLGTGDYIQYF. CDR3 sequence (DNA): TGTGCCAGCTCACTCGGGACAGGGGATTACATTCAGTACTTC.

This clonotype was seen a few times. The V call is TRBV30, the J call TRBJ2-1; 7 nucleotides line up with TRBD2. Germline V gene data show CDR1 as GTSNPN and CDR2 as SVGIG (reference sequence). The junction had 8 bases not matched to a gene; V was cut back by 2 bases and J by 4 bases. The CDR3 covers 15 residues. The CDR3, as DNA: TGTGCCTGGAGTCCTGGGACTACCCTTTACAATGAGCAGTTCTTC. Its protein is CAWSPGTTLYNEQFF. Full variable domain (missing parts from reference TRBV30 and TRBJ2-1): SQTIHQWPATLVQPVGSPLSLECTVEGTSNPNLYWYRQAAGRGLQLLFYSVGIGQISSEVPQNLSASRPQDRQFILSSKKLLLSDSGFYLCAWSPGTTLYNEQFFGPGTRLTVL.

This clonotype was found a few times. The chain employs TRBV9 and TRBJ2-7; TRBD2 aligns across 10 bases. J gave up 4 bases and V 0 bases, and 4 bases lay outside the gene matches. The CDR3 has 15 amino acids. Germline CDR1 reads SGDLS; CDR2 reads YYNGEE. The CDR3 region is CASSVGAGGPYEQYF. The CDR3 DNA reads TGTGCCAGCAGCGTAGGAGCGGGAGGGCCTTACGAGCAGTACTTC.